The sequence of this TCR beta chain was determined in a study of cytomegalovirus exposure and HLA in healthy donors. Whole-study results and caveats: CMV serostatus was the only recorded immune exposure for donors. The HLA-A and HLA-B alleles of most subjects were reportedly predicted accurately from TCR beta sequences. A reported reduction in N-insertions relative to the approximately 600-donor mean was seen in an Asian-associated ancestry cluster in a later analysis.

PCR involved 60 Vbeta and 13 Jbeta primers. The table came from immunoSEQ multiplex PCR; TCRdb's copy has only in-frame clones and leaves some out. Of tens of thousands of clones in the sample, 65% to 85% were seen once. A word on this clone: Antigen specificity is unknown. The sample carries other DNA sequences with the same CDR3.

V was pared by 1 base and J by 4 bases, with 16 bases between. In germline, CDR1 is LGHNA, CDR2 YNFKEQ. The CDR3 extends over 16 amino acids. V and J are TRBV4-2 and TRBJ1-2; D not certain. The receptor's source is a man aged 55-75 years in good health and CMV-seropositive. Sequencing was performed on PBMCs. CDR3 DNA: TGTGCCAGCAGCCAAGGGAGTGCGGCGGAGGGCTATGGCTACACCTTC. Translation: CASSQGSAAEGYGYTF.